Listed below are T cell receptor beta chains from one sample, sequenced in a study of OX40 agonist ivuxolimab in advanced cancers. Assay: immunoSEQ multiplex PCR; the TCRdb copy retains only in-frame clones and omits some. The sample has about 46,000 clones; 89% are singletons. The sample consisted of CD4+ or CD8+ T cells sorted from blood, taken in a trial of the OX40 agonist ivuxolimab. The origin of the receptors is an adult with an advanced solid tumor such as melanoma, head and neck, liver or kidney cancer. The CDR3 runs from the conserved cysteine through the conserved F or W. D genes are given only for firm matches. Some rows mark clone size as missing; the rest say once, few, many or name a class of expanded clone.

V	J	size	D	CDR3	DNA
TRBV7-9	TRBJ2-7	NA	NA	CASSLLGTYEQYF	TGTGCCAGCAGCTTATTAGGGACCTACGAGCAGTACTTC
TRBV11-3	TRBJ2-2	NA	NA	CASSAPNTGELFF	TGTGCCAGCAGCGCCCCCAACACCGGGGAGCTGTTTTTT
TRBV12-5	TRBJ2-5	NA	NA	CASGSRVRGAQYF	TGTGCTAGTGGGTCAAGGGTACGTGGGGCCCAGTACTTC
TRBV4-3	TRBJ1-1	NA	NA	CASSQELTGYVGTEAFF	TGCGCCAGCAGCCAAGAGCTCACAGGGTACGTGGGCACTGAAGCTTTCTTT
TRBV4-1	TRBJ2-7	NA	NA	CASSQAPPSAEQYF	TGCGCCAGCAGCCAAGCCCCTCCCTCGGCCGAGCAGTACTTC
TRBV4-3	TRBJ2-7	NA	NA	CASSQEPAGSSYEQYF	TGCGCCAGCAGCCAAGAGCCCGCAGGAAGCTCCTACGAGCAGTACTTC
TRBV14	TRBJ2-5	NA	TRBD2	CASSQDLSPRGETQYF	TGTGCCAGCAGCCAAGATCTGAGCCCGCGGGGGGAGACCCAGTACTTC
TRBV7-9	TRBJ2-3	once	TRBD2	CATEAGEGTDTQYF	TGTGCCACCGAGGCGGGAGAAGGCACAGATACGCAGTATTTT
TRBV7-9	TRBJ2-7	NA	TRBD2	CASSAQTSGTVHKTYEQYF	TGTGCCAGCAGCGCGCAGACTAGCGGGACAGTCCATAAAACCTACGAGCAGTACTTC
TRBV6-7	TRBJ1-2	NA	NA	CASSLQGISYGYTF	TGTGCCAGCAGTTTGCAGGGGATCTCCTATGGCTACACCTTC
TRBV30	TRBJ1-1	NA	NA	CAWSPSFPTEAFF	TGTGCCTGGAGTCCTTCATTTCCCACTGAAGCTTTCTTT
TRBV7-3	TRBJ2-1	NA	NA	CASSSGLTYNEQFF	TGTGCCAGCAGCTCAGGACTGACCTACAATGAGCAGTTCTTC
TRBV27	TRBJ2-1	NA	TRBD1	CASSLGTGGYNEQFF	TGTGCCAGCAGTTTAGGGACAGGGGGCTACAATGAGCAGTTCTTC
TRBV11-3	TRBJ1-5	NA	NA	CASSLGGGLQPQHF	TGTGCCAGCAGCTTAGGCGGGGGCCTTCAGCCCCAGCATTTT
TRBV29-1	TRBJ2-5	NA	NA	CSVHPPGDRVPSGSQETQYF	TGCAGCGTTCACCCTCCTGGGGACAGGGTCCCTAGCGGGTCTCAAGAGACCCAGTACTTC
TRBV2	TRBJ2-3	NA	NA	CASSEKQIHTDTQYF	TGTGCCAGCAGTGAAAAGCAGATCCACACAGATACGCAGTATTTT
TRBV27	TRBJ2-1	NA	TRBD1	CASSLGTDYNEQFF	TGTGCCAGCAGTTTAGGGACAGATTACAATGAGCAGTTCTTC
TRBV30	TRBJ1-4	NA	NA	CAWLSATNEKLFF	TGTGCCTGGCTAAGTGCAACTAATGAAAAACTGTTTTTT
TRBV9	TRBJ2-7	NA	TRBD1	CASSVEGTAYEQYF	TGTGCCAGCAGCGTAGAAGGGACAGCCTACGAGCAGTACTTC
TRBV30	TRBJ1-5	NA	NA	CASSTDNQPQHF	TGTGCTTCCTCAACGGACAATCAGCCCCAGCATTTT
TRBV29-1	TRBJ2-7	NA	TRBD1	CSARTGSNVQYF	TGCAGCGCCAGGACAGGGAGTAACGTGCAGTACTTC
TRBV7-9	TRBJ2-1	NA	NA	CASSFVSYNEQFF	TGTGCCAGCAGCTTCGTTTCCTACAATGAGCAGTTCTTC
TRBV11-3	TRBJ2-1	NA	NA	CASSFRDASDEQFF	TGTGCCAGCAGCTTCCGGGACGCCTCGGATGAGCAGTTCTTC
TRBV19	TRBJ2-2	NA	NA	CASSMGSNTGELFF	TGTGCCAGTAGTATGGGGTCGAACACCGGGGAGCTGTTTTTT
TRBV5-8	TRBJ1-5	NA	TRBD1	CASRTGPYSNQPQHF	TGTGCCAGCAGGACAGGGCCTTATAGCAATCAGCCCCAGCATTTT
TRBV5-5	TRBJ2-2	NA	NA	CASSLALNTGELFF	TGTGCCAGCAGCTTGGCCCTGAACACCGGGGAGCTGTTTTTT
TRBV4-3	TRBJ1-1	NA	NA	CASSQDPWDRNTEAFF	TGCGCCAGCAGCCAAGATCCGTGGGACCGGAACACTGAAGCTTTCTTT
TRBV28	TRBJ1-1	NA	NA	CASSEGRAVNTEAFF	TGTGCCAGCTCTGAGGGTCGGGCGGTGAACACTGAAGCTTTCTTT
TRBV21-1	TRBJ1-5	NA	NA	CASSKDRGFSNQPQHF	TGTGCCAGCAGCAAGGACAGGGGATTCAGCAATCAGCCCCAGCATTTT
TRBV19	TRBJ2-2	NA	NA	CASSSGTRGTGELFF	TGTGCCAGTTCCTCCGGGACTCGGGGTACCGGGGAGCTGTTTTTT
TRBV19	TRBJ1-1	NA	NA	CASTLQASNTEAFF	TGTGCCAGTACCCTACAGGCGTCGAACACTGAAGCTTTCTTT
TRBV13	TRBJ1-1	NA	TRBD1	CASSPRGQGWGNTEAFF	TGTGCCAGCAGCCCAAGAGGACAGGGTTGGGGGAACACTGAAGCTTTCTTT
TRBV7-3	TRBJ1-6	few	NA	CASSLTGDTFYNSPLHF	TGTGCCAGCAGCTTAACGGGCGACACTTTCTATAATTCACCCCTCCACTTT
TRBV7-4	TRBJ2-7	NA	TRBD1	CASTGTEVRGEQYF	TGTGCCAGCACCGGGACAGAGGTTCGAGGCGAGCAGTACTTC
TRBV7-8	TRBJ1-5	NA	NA	CASSLPGGNQPQHF	TGTGCCAGCAGCTTACCTGGGGGCAATCAGCCCCAGCATTTT
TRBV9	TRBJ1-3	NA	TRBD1	CASSAGTGGFGNTIYF	TGTGCCAGCAGCGCAGGGACAGGGGGCTTTGGAAACACCATATATTTT
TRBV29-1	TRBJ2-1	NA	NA	CSVDRGSSYNEQFF	TGCAGCGTTGACAGGGGAAGCTCCTACAATGAGCAGTTCTTC
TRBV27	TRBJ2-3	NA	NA	CASSEGGAADTQYF	TGTGCCAGCAGTGAGGGTGGGGCGGCGGATACGCAGTATTTT
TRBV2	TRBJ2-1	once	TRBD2	CASSTSLAGSYNEQFF	TGTGCCAGCAGTACCAGCCTAGCGGGTTCCTACAATGAGCAGTTCTTC
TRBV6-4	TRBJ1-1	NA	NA	CASRDSMNTEAFF	TGTGCCAGCAGGGACAGCATGAACACTGAAGCTTTCTTT
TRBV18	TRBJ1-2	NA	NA	CASSPQSGHPRGGYTF	TGTGCCAGCTCACCACAGTCGGGACACCCGAGGGGTGGCTACACCTTC
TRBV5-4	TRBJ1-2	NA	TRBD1	CASSSDRDDYGYTF	TGTGCCAGCAGCTCCGACAGGGACGACTATGGCTACACCTTC
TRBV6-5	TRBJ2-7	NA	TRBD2	CASSYSSSGRDYEQYF	TGTGCCAGCAGTTACTCTTCTAGCGGGAGGGATTACGAGCAGTACTTC
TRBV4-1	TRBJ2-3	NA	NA	CASSQEIGGVLTDTQYF	TGCGCCAGCAGCCAAGAAATCGGCGGGGTCCTCACAGATACGCAGTATTTT
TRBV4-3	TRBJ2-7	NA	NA	CASSQEGSSYEQYF	TGCGCCAGCAGCCAAGAAGGGAGCTCCTACGAGCAGTACTTC
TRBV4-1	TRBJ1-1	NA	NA	CASSQDWGGNTEAFF	TGCGCCAGCAGCCAAGATTGGGGTGGGAACACTGAAGCTTTCTTT